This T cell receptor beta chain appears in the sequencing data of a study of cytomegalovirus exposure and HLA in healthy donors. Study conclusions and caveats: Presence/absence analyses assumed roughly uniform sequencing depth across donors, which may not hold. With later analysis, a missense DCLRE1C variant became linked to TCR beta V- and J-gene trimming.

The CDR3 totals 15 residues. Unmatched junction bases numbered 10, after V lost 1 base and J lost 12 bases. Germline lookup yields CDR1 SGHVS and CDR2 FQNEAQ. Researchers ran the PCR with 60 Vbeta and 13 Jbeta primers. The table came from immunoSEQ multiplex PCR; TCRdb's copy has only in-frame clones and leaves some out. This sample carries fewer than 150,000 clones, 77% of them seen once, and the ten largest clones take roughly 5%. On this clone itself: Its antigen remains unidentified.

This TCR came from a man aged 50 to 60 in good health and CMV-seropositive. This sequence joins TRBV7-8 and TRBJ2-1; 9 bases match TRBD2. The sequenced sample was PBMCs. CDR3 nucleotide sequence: TGTGCCAGCAGCTTAGGGCGCGGGAGGGCCTTCTCGCAGTTCTTC. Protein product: CASSLGRGRAFSQFF.